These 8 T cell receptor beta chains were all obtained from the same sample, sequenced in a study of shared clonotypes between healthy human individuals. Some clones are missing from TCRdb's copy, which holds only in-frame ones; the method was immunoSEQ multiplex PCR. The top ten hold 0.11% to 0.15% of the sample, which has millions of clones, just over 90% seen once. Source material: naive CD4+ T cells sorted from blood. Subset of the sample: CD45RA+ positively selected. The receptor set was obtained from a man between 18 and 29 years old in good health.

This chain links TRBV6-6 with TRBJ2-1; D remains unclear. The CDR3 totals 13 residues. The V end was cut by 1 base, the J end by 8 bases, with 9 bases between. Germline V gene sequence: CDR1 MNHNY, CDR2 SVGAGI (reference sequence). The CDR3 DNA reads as TGTGCCAGCAGTTACTTGTGGTCGTATGAGCAGTTCTTC. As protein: CASSYLWSYEQFF.

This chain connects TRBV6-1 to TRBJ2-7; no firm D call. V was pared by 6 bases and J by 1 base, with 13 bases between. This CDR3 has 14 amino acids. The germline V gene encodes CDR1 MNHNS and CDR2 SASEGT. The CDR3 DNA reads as TGTGCCAGCAGATCAGACTTGATTTCCTACGAGCAGTACTTC. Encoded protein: CASRSDLISYEQYF.

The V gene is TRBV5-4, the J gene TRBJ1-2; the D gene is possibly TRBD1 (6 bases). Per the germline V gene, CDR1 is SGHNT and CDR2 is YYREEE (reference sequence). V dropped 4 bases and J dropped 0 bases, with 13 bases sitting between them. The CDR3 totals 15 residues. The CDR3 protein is CASSENRAANYGYTF. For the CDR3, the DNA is TGTGCCAGCAGCGAAAACAGGGCCGCTAACTATGGCTACACCTTC. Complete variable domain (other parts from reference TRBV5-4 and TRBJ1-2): ETGVTQSPTHLIKTRGQQVTLRCSSQSGHNTVSWYQQALGQGPQFIFQYYREEENGRGNFPPRFSGLQFPNYSSELNVNALELDDSALYLCASSENRAANYGYTFGSGTRLTVV.

Here the CDR3 DNA reads TGTGCCAGTGGGTCCGTCGGGCAATATAATTCACCCCTCCACTTT. As protein: CASGSVGQYNSPLHF. This chain links TRBV19 with TRBJ1-6; D remains unclear. The CDR3 is made up of 15 amino acids. V lost 8 bases to trimming and J lost 4 bases, with 15 bases between them. Looked up from germline, CDR1 is LNHDA and CDR2 is SQIVND (reference sequence).

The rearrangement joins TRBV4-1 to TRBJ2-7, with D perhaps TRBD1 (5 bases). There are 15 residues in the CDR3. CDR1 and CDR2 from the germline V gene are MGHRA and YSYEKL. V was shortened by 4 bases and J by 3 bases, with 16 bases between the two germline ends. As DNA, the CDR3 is TGCGCCAGCAGCCGCGGTACCCTAGGGGACTACGAGCAGTACTTC. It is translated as CASSRGTLGDYEQYF.

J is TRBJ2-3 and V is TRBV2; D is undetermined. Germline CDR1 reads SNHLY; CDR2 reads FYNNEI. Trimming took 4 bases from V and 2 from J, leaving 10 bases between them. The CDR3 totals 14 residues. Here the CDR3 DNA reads TGTGCCAGCAGTGTTCTACCCCTCACAGATACGCAGTATTTT. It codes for CASSVLPLTDTQYF.

CDR3 sequence reads: CASSVVEYTGELFF. DNA of the CDR3: TGTGCCAGCAGCGTAGTTGAGTATACCGGGGAGCTGTTTTTT. The chain combines TRBV9 with TRBJ2-2; D gene ambiguous. The CDR3 consists of 14 residues. V lost 0 bases, J lost 5 bases, and 8 bases lay in between. Germline CDR1 reads SGDLS; CDR2 reads YYNGEE.

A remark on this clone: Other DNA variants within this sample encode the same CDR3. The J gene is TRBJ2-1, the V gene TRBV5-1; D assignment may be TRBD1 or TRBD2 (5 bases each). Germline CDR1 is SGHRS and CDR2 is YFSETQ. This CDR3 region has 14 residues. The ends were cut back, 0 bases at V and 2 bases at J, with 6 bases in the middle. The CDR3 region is CASSLEGPYNEQFF. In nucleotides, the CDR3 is TGCGCCAGCAGCTTGGAGGGACCCTACAATGAGCAGTTCTTC.